The present entry profiles one TCR beta chain with its context. Other DNA sequences in this specimen translate into the identical CDR3. TCRdb keeps only in-frame clones here, not all; method: immunoSEQ multiplex PCR. The sample holds around 1.5 million clones, 95% to 99% seen once. This sample was included in a study of shared clonotypes between healthy human individuals. Per germline, CDR1 SGDLS and CDR2 YYNGEE. CDR3 length: 13 amino acids. The ends were cut back, 1 base at V and 3 bases at J, with 7 bases in the middle. This sequence joins TRBV9 and TRBJ2-5; D possibly uses TRBD1 or TRBD2 (5 bases each). Sequencing was performed on naive CD4+ T cells sorted from blood. Subset here: CD45RA+ positively selected. The clonotype was recovered from a man aged 30 to 45 in good health. The CDR3 region is CASSVRGEETQYF. The DNA for the CDR3 is TGTGCCAGCAGCGTACGAGGGGAAGAGACCCAGTACTTC. Full variable domain (outside the CDR3, taken from reference TRBV9 and TRBJ2-5): DSGVTQTPKHLITATGQRVTLRCSPRSGDLSVYWYQQSLDQGLQFLIQYYNGEERAKGNILERFSAQQFPDLHSELNLSSLELGDSALYFCASSVRGEETQYFGPGTRLLVL.